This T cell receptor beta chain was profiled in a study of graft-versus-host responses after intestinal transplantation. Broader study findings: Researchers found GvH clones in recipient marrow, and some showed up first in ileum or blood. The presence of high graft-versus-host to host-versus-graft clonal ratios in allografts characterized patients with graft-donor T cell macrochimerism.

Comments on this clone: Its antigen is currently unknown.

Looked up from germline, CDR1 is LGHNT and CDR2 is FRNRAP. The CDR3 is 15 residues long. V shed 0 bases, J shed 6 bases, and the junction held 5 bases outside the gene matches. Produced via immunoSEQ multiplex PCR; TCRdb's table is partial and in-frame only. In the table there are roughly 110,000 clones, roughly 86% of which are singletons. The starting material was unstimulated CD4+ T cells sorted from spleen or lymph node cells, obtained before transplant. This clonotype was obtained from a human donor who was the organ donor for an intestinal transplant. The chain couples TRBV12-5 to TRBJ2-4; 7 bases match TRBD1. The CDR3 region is CASGLVRQGGNIQYF. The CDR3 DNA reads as TGTGCTAGTGGTTTGGTTAGACAGGGCGGAAACATTCAGTACTTC.